The 28 T cell receptor beta chains in this list originate from one sample, sequenced in a study of T cells expressing NK-cell markers (dated by TCRdb to the early 2020s). Preparation of the library involved 5' RACE. The sequencer listed for this sample is Illumina HiSeq 2000. Based on TCRdb reprocessing of the reads, there is one entry per CDR3 protein sequence, and DNA is missing. This sample's table carries roughly 160,000 distinct CDR3 sequences. Clones ranked in the top ten supply 20% to 25% of the sample. The material sequenced was blood T cells: a sorted CD56 or NKG2C T cell subset, CD4+ or CD8+ T cells, or bulk PBMC T cells (not recorded which). The receptors were sampled from a man aged 18-69 years in good health.

The CDR3 here is CASSPLGTADTGELFF. The rearrangement joins TRBV28 to TRBJ2-2; the D call of TRBD1 rests on TCRdb alone, since no DNA is present to check it. Germline V lookup: CDR1 MDHEN, CDR2 SYDVKM. The CDR3 is 16 amino acids.

The V and J genes are TRBV13 and TRBJ1-2. Germline V gene lookup returns CDR1 PRHDT and CDR2 FYEKMQ (reference sequence). This CDR3 is built from 15 residues. The CDR3 sequence is CASSLVGEPNYGYTF.

The chain employs TRBV5-8 and TRBJ2-2; TCRdb proposes TRBD1, but this gene call is untestable without DNA. The CDR3 contains 14 residues. The V gene's germline CDR1 is SGHTS and CDR2 YDEGEE. The CDR3 sequence is CASSFQGGNGELFF. Using reference TRBV5-8 and TRBJ2-2 for the parts outside the CDR3, the full variable domain is EAGVTQSPTHLIKTRGQQATLRCSPISGHTSVYWYQQALGLGLQFLLWYDEGEERNRGNFPPRFSGRQFPNYSSELNVNALELEDSALYLCASSFQGGNGELFFGEGSRLTVL.

The chain is built from TRBV2 and TRBJ1-6; lacking DNA, the TRBD1 call made by TCRdb goes unchecked. Per germline, CDR1 SNHLY and CDR2 FYNNEI. CDR3 length: 13 amino acids. The chain's CDR3 is CASRGTGDSPLHF.

The chain recombines TRBV15 with TRBJ1-1; checking the TCRdb D call of TRBD1 is not possible without DNA. The CDR3 loop spans 15 amino acids. Germline assignment: CDR1 LNHNV and CDR2 YYDKDF (reference sequence). CDR3 region: CATSRDEGGYGEAFF.

V is TRBV3-1 and J is TRBJ2-3; TCRdb names TRBD1, which stays unverified in the absence of DNA. This CDR3 region has 15 residues. CDR1 and CDR2 from the germline V gene are LGHDT and YNNKEL (reference sequence). CDR3 region: CASSAGGRSTDTQYF.

The chain combines TRBV29-1 with TRBJ2-1; the D call from TCRdb, TRBD2, cannot be confirmed without DNA. Germline CDR1 reads SQVTM; CDR2 reads ANQGSEA. CDR3 length: 16 residues. CDR3 in amino acids: CSVEDQAGGSYNEQFF.

The chain couples TRBV10-3 to TRBJ2-7; the D call of TRBD1 rests on TCRdb alone, since no DNA is present to check it. Germline-derived CDR1 and CDR2 are ENHRY and SYGVKD. CDR3 size: 14 residues. The CDR3 is CAITSPGTAYEQYF.

V is TRBV12-3 or TRBV12-4 and J is TRBJ2-5; TCRdb names TRBD1, which stays unverified in the absence of DNA. CDR3 length: 16 residues. The CDR3 protein is CASRSGTGYGQETQYF.

The chain combines TRBV7-6 with TRBJ2-7. Germline CDR1 SGHVS, CDR2 FNYEAQ. The CDR3 length is 15 residues. CDR3 in amino acids: CASSLESARPYEQYF.

The rearrangement links TRBV12-3 or TRBV12-4 to TRBJ1-5; TCRdb's D call, TRBD1, is unchecked because there is no DNA. The CDR3 runs 13 residues. CDR3 region: CASSQGRGQPQHF.

This chain joins TRBV6-1 and TRBJ2-7; no DNA is available, so the TRBD1 call from TCRdb remains unchecked. CDR1 and CDR2 (germline): MNHNS, SASEGT. This CDR3 is 14 amino acids long. This chain's CDR3 is CASNDRGVSYEQYF.

The chain has TRBV11-3 and TRBJ2-1; TCRdb proposes TRBD2, but this gene call is untestable without DNA. The CDR3 length is 15 residues. The germline V gene has CDR1 SGHNT and CDR2 YENEEA. The CDR3 sequence: CASSLGGLARNEQFF.

This chain links TRBV20-1 with TRBJ2-2; TCRdb returns TRBD1, unconfirmable since there is no DNA. The CDR3 loop spans 14 amino acids. In germline, CDR1 is DFQATT, CDR2 SNEGSKA (reference sequence). This chain's CDR3 is CSARIRDRGGELFF.

The chain is built from TRBV6-5 and TRBJ1-1. The germline V gene encodes CDR1 MNHEY and CDR2 SVGAGI. The CDR3 is 13 residues long. The CDR3 here is CASSYSARGPAFF.

The genes are TRBV20-1 and TRBJ1-1; TCRdb's D call, TRBD1, is unchecked because there is no DNA. Germline assignment: CDR1 DFQATT and CDR2 SNEGSKA (reference sequence). The CDR3 covers 14 residues. CDR3 protein: CSARDLYSGKEAFF.

This chain links TRBV7-9 with TRBJ2-4; absent DNA, TCRdb's TRBD1 call cannot be checked. The length of the CDR3 is 17 residues. Germline V gene sequence: CDR1 SEHNR, CDR2 FQNEAQ (reference sequence). The CDR3 region is CASSSSSLGLSPNIQYF.

The gene calls are TRBV29-1 and TRBJ2-7. This CDR3 spans 12 amino acids. The V gene's germline CDR1 is SQVTM and CDR2 ANQGSEA. CDR3 sequence reads: CSVEDKSGEQYF.

The V gene is TRBV6-6, the J gene TRBJ2-5; TCRdb designates TRBD2, a call that cannot be tested without DNA. The V gene's germline CDR1 is MNHNY and CDR2 SVGAGI (reference sequence). There are 12 residues in the CDR3. This chain's CDR3 is CASREGGETQYF.

The rearrangement joins TRBV7-8 to TRBJ2-5; TCRdb proposes TRBD1, but this gene call is untestable without DNA. Germline CDR1 and CDR2: SGHVS and FQNEAQ. The CDR3 sequence is 17 residues long. The CDR3 sequence: CASSLALPGGAVETQYF.

The chain combines TRBV19 with TRBJ2-2; no DNA is available, so the TRBD1 call from TCRdb remains unchecked. The length of the CDR3 is 17 residues. Germline CDR1 reads LNHDA; CDR2 reads SQIVND (reference sequence). CDR3 in amino acids: CASSIDHGGGGTGELFF.

The CDR3 is CASSYGSESSYNEQFF. This chain connects TRBV6-5 to TRBJ2-1. The length of the CDR3 is 16 residues. CDR1 and CDR2 from the germline V gene are MNHEY and SVGAGI.

This chain uses TRBV7-8 with TRBJ2-2; TCRdb calls TRBD2, which cannot be checked without DNA. CDR1 is SGHVS, CDR2 FQNEAQ, per germline. The CDR3 is made up of 15 amino acids. CDR3 region: CASSLVSSYTGELFF.

The chain employs TRBV7-9 and TRBJ2-2; there is no DNA to check the TCRdb D call of TRBD1. Germline CDR1 and CDR2: SEHNR and FQNEAQ (reference sequence). This CDR3 has 14 amino acids. This CDR3 is CASSLAGQGGELFF.

The V call is TRBV4-1, the J call TRBJ2-1; the D gene TCRdb calls, TRBD1, cannot be checked with no DNA. CDR3 length equals 15 residues. In germline, CDR1 is MGHRA, CDR2 YSYEKL. The CDR3 loop reads CASSQLVTGGNEQFF.

The chain employs TRBV12-3 or TRBV12-4 and TRBJ2-1; TCRdb designates TRBD2, a call that cannot be tested without DNA. The CDR3 is 18 residues long. The CDR3 loop reads CANPPGLAGGLLYNEQFF.

CDR3 amino acids: CASSLSDTYNSPLHF. This rearrangement joins TRBV12-3 or TRBV12-4 to TRBJ1-6. The length of the CDR3 is 15 residues.

The CDR3 reads CASDKFSYEQYF. The V and J genes are TRBV2 and TRBJ2-7. This CDR3 has 12 amino acids. Germline V gives CDR1 SNHLY, CDR2 FYNNEI.